This TCR beta chain stems from a study of post-analysis software for immune sequencing data. This clonotype was seen more than once but under ten times. The antigen is unknown. Presence of unique molecular identifiers characterized the TCR beta cDNA libraries. TCRdb itself ran the PCR reads through MiXCR, one entry per CDR3 protein. The sample has approximately 630,000 distinct CDR3 sequences, around 64% seen once. This CDR3 is built from 12 residues. Trimming removed 0 bases at V and 5 bases at J, with 7 bases between. Germline values: CDR1 DFQATT, CDR2 SNEGSKA (reference sequence). Study-wide results and limits: The five TRBV segments detected at higher frequency in patients than in controls included TRBV5-6, TRBV5-1 and TRBV20-1. Strong same-batch co-clustering of samples appeared with F measure clustering.

The sequence derives from a girl aged 2-15 years with multiple sclerosis. The sample was blood. The chain employs TRBV20-1 and TRBJ1-1; no definite D call. In nucleotides, the CDR3 is TGCAGTGCTAGAGATGAGGGTACTGAAGCTTTCTTT. Protein product: CSARDEGTEAFF.